This passage covers 30 T cell receptor beta chains from one sample sequenced in a study of regulatory T cells in long-lasting Graves disease. Arm-PCR of CDR3 regions and iRepertoire HTBI primers were used to build TCR beta libraries. MiXCR, applied by TCRdb to the multiplex PCR reads, yields one record per CDR3 protein. The sample consists of 400,000 to 650,000 distinct CDR3 sequences, about 16% of them appearing once. Specified time point: newly diagnosed GD, antithyroid drugs for less than 3 months. RNA extracted from PBMCs served as the sequencing template. The data were also submitted as part of a second study, on T cells in Graves' hyperthyroidism and ophthalmopathy.

Sequences were derived from peripheral blood mononuclear cells (PBMCs), sampled at new diagnosis, from a patient treated with antithyroid drugs. Every receptor here comes from a woman aged 35-65 years with Graves disease.

The table lists this clonotype with a few counts. V and J are TRBV25-1 and TRBJ1-1; D is possibly TRBD1 (5 bases). Trimming stripped 8 bases from V and 13 bases from J, with 17 bases between. Germline V gene lookup returns CDR1 MGHDK and CDR2 SYGVNS. The CDR3 sequence is 11 residues long. The CDR3: CASGGLGSGFF. For the CDR3, the DNA is TGTGCCAGCGGGGGTCTGGGGAGCGGTTTCTTT.

The chain has TRBV6-1 and TRBJ2-1, with 9 bases lining up with TRBD2. The CDR3 length is 15 residues. Trimming removed 6 bases from V and 8 bases from J; junction bases left unmatched: 11. The germline V gene has CDR1 MNHNS and CDR2 SASEGT. The chain's CDR3 is CASREGLAVSDEQFF. DNA of the CDR3: TGTGCCAGCAGGGAGGGACTAGCAGTAAGTGATGAGCAGTTCTTC.

This clonotype was detected once. The V gene is TRBV7-3, the J gene TRBJ2-2; 8 positions agree with TRBD1. V was clipped by 2 bases and J by 0 bases; unmatched bases: 2. CDR3 length: 16 residues. CDR1 SGHTA and CDR2 FQGTGA come from the germline V gene. Written as DNA, the CDR3 is TGTGCCAGCAGCTTACCGGGACAGGCGAACACCGGGGAGCTGTTTTTT. Translation gives CASSLPGQANTGELFF.

This clonotype was detected ten times or more. This sequence joins TRBV2 and TRBJ2-4, with TRBD2 as a possible D gene (5 bases). CDR1 SNHLY and CDR2 FYNNEI come from the germline V gene. Between the trimmed V and J ends, which lost 1 base and 6 bases, there was a span of 7 bases. The CDR3 has 13 residues. The CDR3 reads CASSEGGGNIQYF. Written as DNA, the CDR3 is TGTGCCAGCAGTGAAGGCGGAGGAAACATTCAGTACTTC. Together with reference TRBV2 and TRBJ2-4, the CDR3 gives the full variable domain: EPEVTQTPSHQVTQMGQEVILRCVPISNHLYFYWYRQILGQKVEFLVSFYNNEISEKSEIFDDQFSVERPDGSNFTLKIRSTKLEDSAMYFCASSEGGGNIQYFGAGTRLSVL.

This clonotype was recorded at least ten times. The gene calls are TRBV5-1 and TRBJ1-2; D is uncertain. The V end lost 0 bases, the J end lost 2 bases, and 8 bases lay between the germline ends. The CDR3 spans 14 residues. The germline CDR1 and CDR2 sequences are SGHRS and YFSETQ. Here the CDR3 DNA reads TGCGCCAGCAGCTTGGTCGGAGGGAACTATGGCTACACCTTC. It translates to CASSLVGGNYGYTF.

This rearrangement joins TRBV3-1 to TRBJ1-2; D is perhaps TRBD1 (6 bases). Trimming shortened V by 0 bases and J by 4 bases, and 9 bases separated the two germline ends. Germline V gene data show CDR1 as LGHDT and CDR2 as YNNKEL (reference sequence). This CDR3 has 14 amino acids. The CDR3 bases are TGTGCCAGCAGCCAAGATAGGACAGCCTATGGCTACACCTTC. Translation: CASSQDRTAYGYTF.

This clonotype was counted many times. The chain has TRBV12-3 or TRBV12-4 and TRBJ2-7, with 9 bases aligning to TRBD1. There are 14 residues in the CDR3. V trimming: 2 bases; J trimming: 5 bases; junction bases outside the gene matches: 4. This CDR3 reads CASSLNTGGDEQYF. The CDR3 DNA reads TGTGCCAGCAGTTTAAACACAGGGGGCGACGAGCAGTACTTC.

The chain carries TRBV3-1 and TRBJ2-5; tentatively, D is TRBD2 (5 bases). The CDR3 length is 14 residues. Germline V gives CDR1 LGHDT, CDR2 YNNKEL (reference sequence). V dropped 5 bases and J dropped 1 base, with 11 bases sitting between them. CDR3 coding DNA: TGTGCCAGCAGCTTCGGACTGGGCCAAGAGACCCAGTACTTC. It specifies CASSFGLGQETQYF.

This clonotype was observed at least ten times. The V and J genes are TRBV20-1 and TRBJ2-7, with D perhaps assigned TRBD1 or TRBD2 (5 bases each). The V end was cut by 2 bases, the J end by 5 bases, with 28 bases between. The germline gives CDR1 DFQATT, CDR2 SNEGSKA (reference sequence). The CDR3 extends over 18 amino acids. CDR3 coding DNA: TGCAGTGCTAGACCTCACTGGGCGCCGGAACAGGAGGTAAACGAGCAGTACTTC. Translated: CSARPHWAPEQEVNEQYF.

This clonotype was counted between two and nine times. This rearrangement joins TRBV12-3 or TRBV12-4 to TRBJ1-5, with D unresolved. Between the trimmed V and J ends, which lost 3 bases and 9 bases, there was a span of 12 bases. This CDR3 has 13 amino acids. The CDR3, as DNA: TGTGCCAGCAGTTTGGGTGGGGAGGCGCCCCAGCATTTT. Translating gives CASSLGGEAPQHF.

This chain uses TRBV5-6 with TRBJ1-2; tentative D call: TRBD1 (5 bases). This CDR3 comprises 14 residues. The V end lost 4 bases, the J end lost 4 bases, and 14 bases lay between the germline ends. Germline lookup yields CDR1 SGHDT and CDR2 YYEEEE. DNA for the CDR3: TGTGCCAGCAGCCAAGGGGCGGGCGCCTATGGCTACACCTTC. Its protein is CASSQGAGAYGYTF.

This chain joins TRBV6-2 or TRBV6-3 and TRBJ2-1; D possibly corresponds to TRBD2 (7 bases). CDR3 length: 17 amino acids. Germline assignment: CDR1 MNHEY and CDR2 SVGEGT. Trimming pared 7 bases from V and 4 bases from J, leaving 23 bases between. The CDR3 region is CASTPRGGGQFYNEQFF. The CDR3 nucleotides are TGTGCCAGCACCCCCCGAGGGGGGGGCCAATTTTACAATGAGCAGTTCTTC.

The rearrangement links TRBV7-9 to TRBJ1-1, with D possibly being TRBD1 (5 bases). Trimming left V 3 bases short and J 5 bases short, with 10 bases between. This CDR3 comprises 13 residues. From germline, CDR1 is SEHNR and CDR2 FQNEAQ (reference sequence). The CDR3 DNA reads as TGTGCCAGCAGCTTGGGGGAGCGAACTGAAGCTTTCTTT. Protein sequence: CASSLGERTEAFF.

In this sample, this clonotype turned up many times. The J gene is TRBJ1-4, the V gene TRBV3-1, with a possible D match to TRBD1 (5 bases). This CDR3 spans 14 amino acids. V was shortened by 6 bases and J by 8 bases, with 16 bases between the two germline ends. Germline CDR1 LGHDT, CDR2 YNNKEL (reference sequence). CDR3 DNA sequence: TGTGCCAGCAGTCAAAGGGGTGTAAGCGAAAAACTGTTTTTT. It specifies CASSQRGVSEKLFF.

V usage is TRBV20-1 and J usage is TRBJ2-2; D not resolved. CDR3 size: 10 residues. Trimming shortened V by 7 bases and J by 6 bases, and 6 bases separated the two germline ends. Germline V gene sequence: CDR1 DFQATT, CDR2 SNEGSKA (reference sequence). The CDR3 here is CSVLAGELFF. Here the CDR3 DNA reads TGCAGTGTCTTGGCCGGGGAGCTGTTTTTT.

This clonotype was detected only a few times. V gene TRBV14 combines with J gene TRBJ1-5; D ambiguous. Germline lookup yields CDR1 SGHDN and CDR2 FVKESK. Deletions cut 2 bases from V and 3 bases from J, with 23 bases between. This CDR3 has 19 residues. The CDR3 sequence: CASSQYKGEAGRSNQPQHF. CDR3 DNA: TGTGCCAGCAGCCAATATAAGGGTGAGGCGGGCCGCTCCAATCAGCCCCAGCATTTT.

This clonotype was counted many times. This sequence joins TRBV7-8 and TRBJ1-2; TRBD1 might be the D (5 bases). The CDR3 runs to 13 residues. The germline gives CDR1 SGHVS, CDR2 FQNEAQ. Trimming removed 1 base at V and 6 bases at J, with 9 bases between. CDR3 region: CASSLGGEDGYTF. DNA of the CDR3: TGTGCCAGCAGCTTAGGAGGGGAGGATGGCTACACCTTC.

The chain recombines TRBV11-2 with TRBJ1-4; D remains unclear. CDR3 length: 14 amino acids. Trimming removed 5 bases from V and 5 bases from J, with 12 bases in between. In germline, CDR1 is SGHAT, CDR2 FQNNGV. Written as DNA, the CDR3 is TGTGCCAGCAGCCAATTCGCTTCGAATGAAAAACTGTTTTTT. It specifies CASSQFASNEKLFF.

At least ten counts were recorded for this clonotype. V and J are TRBV7-9 and TRBJ2-2, with D hard to call. Germline values: CDR1 SEHNR, CDR2 FQNEAQ (reference sequence). V was clipped by 6 bases and J by 2 bases, with 10 bases between them. The CDR3 runs 14 residues. The CDR3 sequence is CASSGGPNTGELFF. The CDR3 nucleotides read TGTGCCAGCAGTGGTGGCCCTAACACCGGGGAGCTGTTTTTT.

The chain couples TRBV25-1 to TRBJ2-7; D might be TRBD1 or TRBD2, each matching 5 bases. The germline V gene encodes CDR1 MGHDK and CDR2 SYGVNS. There are 13 residues in the CDR3. V dropped 3 bases and J dropped 1 base, with 7 bases sitting between them. CDR3 sequence: CASSDGGSYEQYF. CDR3 DNA sequence: TGTGCCAGCAGTGATGGGGGATCCTACGAGCAGTACTTC.

A few counts support this clonotype. V gene TRBV5-6 combines with J gene TRBJ2-3; tentative D call: TRBD1 (6 bases). The V gene lost 3 bases and the J gene lost 6 bases, with 11 bases spanning the gap. This CDR3 region has 13 residues. The germline V gene encodes CDR1 SGHDT and CDR2 YYEEEE. The CDR3 region is CASSSPGADTQYF. The CDR3 DNA reads TGTGCCAGCAGCTCTCCAGGGGCCGATACGCAGTATTTT.

Ten or more counts support this clonotype. The rearrangement links TRBV2 to TRBJ2-7, with 14 bases matching TRBD2. This CDR3 region has 18 residues. Germline loops: CDR1 SNHLY, CDR2 FYNNEI. Trimming took 7 bases from V and 6 from J; bases not matched to a gene: 17. The CDR3 coding sequence is TGTGCCAGCACTCTGCTGACTAGCGGGGGGGCCGGTCTCCCCGAGCAGTACTTC. Protein sequence: CASTLLTSGGAGLPEQYF.

This clonotype was seen only a few times. This chain connects TRBV7-9 to TRBJ1-2; D may be TRBD1 (6 bases). The CDR3 is 12 amino acids. Germline CDR1 is SEHNR and CDR2 is FQNEAQ (reference sequence). V gave up 7 bases and J gave up 5 bases, with 11 bases separating them. The CDR3 region is CASTIGGYGYTF. The CDR3 nucleotides read TGTGCCAGCACCATAGGGGGGTATGGCTACACCTTC.

Worth noting for this clonotype: This sequence is one base from a far larger clone and is likely a read error. J is TRBJ2-3 and V is TRBV9, with 8 positions matching TRBD2. CDR1 SGDLS and CDR2 YYNGEE come from the germline V gene. The CDR3 has 16 amino acids. Here the CDR3 reads CASRLGSGGAGDAQYF. CDR3 coding DNA: TGTGCCAGCAGGCTAGGCTCGGGGGGGGCTGGAGATGCGCAGTATTTT.

The table lists this clonotype with a few counts. This chain connects TRBV20-1 to TRBJ2-3; tentatively, D is TRBD2 (7 bases). The CDR3 sequence is 14 residues long. V lost 5 bases and J 5 bases, leaving 17 bases between the germline ends. Per the germline V gene, CDR1 is DFQATT and CDR2 is SNEGSKA (reference sequence). The CDR3 loop reads CSALRGANKDTQYF. As DNA, the CDR3 is TGCAGTGCTCTACGGGGGGCCAATAAAGATACGCAGTATTTT.

The sample holds many counts of this clonotype. This sequence joins TRBV11-1 and TRBJ2-3; 8 nucleotides match TRBD2. The CDR3 consists of 18 residues. In germline, CDR1 is SGHAT, CDR2 FQDESV (reference sequence). J was trimmed by 2 bases and V by 2 bases; bases with no gene match: 12. CDR3 amino acids: CASSLKRSPGGLTDTQYF. DNA of the CDR3: TGTGCCAGCAGCTTAAAGAGGAGCCCGGGGGGGCTCACAGATACGCAGTATTTT.

Many counts were recorded for this clonotype. This chain connects TRBV27 to TRBJ2-3; 15 bases fit TRBD2. V lost 5 bases, J lost 6 bases, and 3 bases stayed unmatched. The germline gives CDR1 MNHEY, CDR2 SMNVEV (reference sequence). This CDR3 region has 15 residues. Here the CDR3 reads CASSPGTSGGDTQYF. The CDR3 bases are TGTGCCAGCAGTCCGGGGACTAGCGGGGGGGATACGCAGTATTTT.

This clonotype was picked up many times. The chain has TRBV6-2 or TRBV6-3 and TRBJ1-4; 7 bases match TRBD1. The CDR3 extends over 14 amino acids. The trim removed 4 bases at V and 8 bases at J, leaving 7 bases unmatched. The V gene's germline CDR1 is MNHEY and CDR2 SVGEGT. The CDR3 bases are TGTGCCAGCAGTTCAAGGGGGCACGGAGAAAAACTGTTTTTT. Translated, it gives CASSSRGHGEKLFF.

The rearrangement uses TRBV9 and TRBJ2-5; the D call may be TRBD1 or TRBD2 (5 bases each). The CDR3 is 14 amino acids. V was shortened by 4 bases and J by 0 bases, with 10 bases between the two germline ends. The germline CDR1 and CDR2 sequences are SGDLS and YYNGEE. The CDR3 is CASSPEGHQETQYF. In nucleotides, the CDR3 is TGTGCCAGCAGCCCCGAGGGACACCAAGAGACCCAGTACTTC. Variable domain in full (rest from reference TRBV9 and TRBJ2-5): DSGVTQTPKHLITATGQRVTLRCSPRSGDLSVYWYQQSLDQGLQFLIQYYNGEERAKGNILERFSAQQFPDLHSELNLSSLELGDSALYFCASSPEGHQETQYFGPGTRLLVL.

This chain joins TRBV20-1 and TRBJ1-5; D unresolved. Trimming cost V 0 bases and J 1 base, with 10 bases left between them. In germline, CDR1 is DFQATT, CDR2 SNEGSKA (reference sequence). CDR3 size: 15 residues. The CDR3 sequence: CSARDEQVSNQPQHF. In DNA form, the CDR3 reads TGCAGTGCTAGAGATGAACAAGTGAGCAATCAGCCCCAGCATTTT.